The rows below give T cell receptor beta chains drawn from one sample of a study of T cells in tumors after PD-1 blockade. TCRdb's copy holds only in-frame clones and misses some; the assay was immunoSEQ multiplex PCR. This sample has some 24,000 clones, with 80% to 85% found just once. The sample consisted of PBMCs, taken after anti-PD-1 treatment. Source of these receptors: a human donor with basal cell carcinoma. CDR3s include the opening cysteine and the closing phenylalanine or tryptophan. Each record gives: D gene, V gene, J gene, clone size, CDR3 DNA, CDR3 protein. The D gene is left open where the match is weak. Only part of the rows carry a size: once, few, many, or a class if the clone is expanded.

d_gene: NA; v_gene: TRBV7-2; j_gene: TRBJ1-3; abundance: NA; CDR3nt: TGTGCCAGCAGCTTAGAGGGGGGGGAGGGAAACACCATATATTTT; CDR3aa: CASSLEGGEGNTIYF
d_gene: TRBD1; v_gene: TRBV19; j_gene: TRBJ1-5; abundance: NA; CDR3nt: TGTGCCAGTCAAGGCGCCGGGACAGGGGAACAGCCCCAGCATTTT; CDR3aa: CASQGAGTGEQPQHF
d_gene: TRBD2; v_gene: TRBV15; j_gene: TRBJ2-7; abundance: NA; CDR3nt: TGTGCCACCTCGGCGGGGGGAGTAAGTTACGAGCAGTACTTC; CDR3aa: CATSAGGVSYEQYF
d_gene: NA; v_gene: TRBV18; j_gene: TRBJ1-2; abundance: NA; CDR3nt: TGTGCCAGCTCGTGGGGACCTAACTATGGCTACACCTTC; CDR3aa: CASSWGPNYGYTF
d_gene: TRBD1; v_gene: TRBV11-3; j_gene: TRBJ2-7; abundance: NA; CDR3nt: TGTGCCAGCAGCTTAGAAAGGGGGCCCGGGACAGGGGACTACGAGCAGTACTTC; CDR3aa: CASSLERGPGTGDYEQYF
d_gene: NA; v_gene: TRBV7-9; j_gene: TRBJ2-7; abundance: NA; CDR3nt: TGTGCCAGCAGCTTAGCCTTTGGGGAGCAGTACTTC; CDR3aa: CASSLAFGEQYF
d_gene: TRBD2; v_gene: TRBV5-1; j_gene: TRBJ2-7; abundance: once; CDR3nt: TGCGCCAGCAGCTTGGCCGTCGGGGGGTCCTACGAGCAGTACTTC; CDR3aa: CASSLAVGGSYEQYF
d_gene: NA; v_gene: TRBV5-6; j_gene: TRBJ2-7; abundance: NA; CDR3nt: TGTGCCAGCAGCCTCGAGGGAACCTACGAGCAGTACTTC; CDR3aa: CASSLEGTYEQYF
d_gene: NA; v_gene: TRBV11-1; j_gene: TRBJ1-1; abundance: once; CDR3nt: TGTGCCAGCAGCTTAATGCAGGAGACTGAAGCTTTCTTT; CDR3aa: CASSLMQETEAFF
d_gene: NA; v_gene: TRBV15; j_gene: TRBJ2-6; abundance: NA; CDR3nt: TGTGCCACCAGCAGAGACGGGACCTCTGGGGCCAACGTCCTGACTTTC; CDR3aa: CATSRDGTSGANVLTF
d_gene: TRBD1; v_gene: TRBV12-5; j_gene: TRBJ1-2; abundance: NA; CDR3nt: TGTGCTAGTGGTTTCTCGACAGGGAACTATGGCTACACCTTC; CDR3aa: CASGFSTGNYGYTF
d_gene: NA; v_gene: TRBV11-3; j_gene: TRBJ2-7; abundance: once; CDR3nt: TGTGCCAGCAGAGACGGACAGACTTTTCAGCAGTACTTC; CDR3aa: CASRDGQTFQQYF
d_gene: TRBD2; v_gene: TRBV5-5; j_gene: TRBJ2-3; abundance: NA; CDR3nt: TGTGCCAGCAGCGTCCTAGCGGGGGCGATAGATACGCAGTATTTT; CDR3aa: CASSVLAGAIDTQYF
d_gene: TRBD2; v_gene: TRBV29-1; j_gene: TRBJ2-7; abundance: NA; CDR3nt: TGCAGCGTTGGGGGCGGGGGGTTGCCCTACGAGCAGTACTTC; CDR3aa: CSVGGGGLPYEQYF
d_gene: NA; v_gene: TRBV4-1; j_gene: TRBJ2-7; abundance: NA; CDR3nt: TGCGCCAGCAGCCAAGTGGTGGGGGTCAACGAGCAGTACTTC; CDR3aa: CASSQVVGVNEQYF
d_gene: NA; v_gene: TRBV19; j_gene: TRBJ1-5; abundance: NA; CDR3nt: TGTGCCAGTAGTATATCGACAGGCCGTCAGGGCAATCAGCCCCAGCATTTT; CDR3aa: CASSISTGRQGNQPQHF
d_gene: NA; v_gene: TRBV6-2/TRBV6-3; j_gene: TRBJ1-5; abundance: NA; CDR3nt: TGTGCCAGCAGTTATTCGGCGGTAAATCAGCCCCAGCATTTT; CDR3aa: CASSYSAVNQPQHF
d_gene: NA; v_gene: TRBV7-6; j_gene: TRBJ2-2; abundance: NA; CDR3nt: TGTGCCAGCAGCTTATCTAGGGTTAACACCGGGGAGCTGTTTTTT; CDR3aa: CASSLSRVNTGELFF
d_gene: NA; v_gene: TRBV12-3/TRBV12-4; j_gene: TRBJ2-2; abundance: once; CDR3nt: TGTGCCAGCAGTGGGGGTGGGGAGCTGTTTTTT; CDR3aa: CASSGGGELFF
d_gene: NA; v_gene: TRBV7-9; j_gene: TRBJ1-2; abundance: NA; CDR3nt: TGTGCCAGCAGCCCGCGCCTCGGTGCGGGAGATGGCTACACCTTC; CDR3aa: CASSPRLGAGDGYTF
d_gene: NA; v_gene: TRBV5-1; j_gene: TRBJ1-3; abundance: NA; CDR3nt: TGCGCCAGCAGCTTGGGCCGTTTCTTCTCTGGAAACACCATATATTTT; CDR3aa: CASSLGRFFSGNTIYF
d_gene: TRBD1; v_gene: TRBV7-3; j_gene: TRBJ1-2; abundance: NA; CDR3nt: TGTGCCAGCAGCCCCTCAAGGGACAGCTATGGCTACACCTTC; CDR3aa: CASSPSRDSYGYTF
d_gene: NA; v_gene: TRBV5-6; j_gene: TRBJ2-1; abundance: NA; CDR3nt: TGTGCCAGCAGCTTCCGGGACAATGAGCAGTTCTTC; CDR3aa: CASSFRDNEQFF
d_gene: TRBD2; v_gene: TRBV11-2; j_gene: TRBJ2-3; abundance: once; CDR3nt: TGTGCCAGCAGCTTACGACTAGCGGGGGTCTCTAGCACAGATACGCAGTATTTT; CDR3aa: CASSLRLAGVSSTDTQYF
d_gene: TRBD1; v_gene: TRBV9; j_gene: TRBJ1-1; abundance: NA; CDR3nt: TGTGCCAGCAGCCACGACAGGGACACTGAAGCTTTCTTT; CDR3aa: CASSHDRDTEAFF
d_gene: NA; v_gene: TRBV7-9; j_gene: TRBJ2-3; abundance: NA; CDR3nt: TGTGCCAGCAGTTGGACTGGGAGCACAGATACGCAGTATTTT; CDR3aa: CASSWTGSTDTQYF
d_gene: NA; v_gene: TRBV5-1; j_gene: TRBJ2-3; abundance: NA; CDR3nt: TGCGCCAGCGGACGGGTGGGGGCGAACACAGATACGCAGTATTTT; CDR3aa: CASGRVGANTDTQYF
d_gene: NA; v_gene: TRBV14; j_gene: TRBJ2-2; abundance: NA; CDR3nt: TGTGCCAGCAGCCAACATGGATCCGGGGAGCTGTTTTTT; CDR3aa: CASSQHGSGELFF
d_gene: TRBD1; v_gene: TRBV7-6; j_gene: TRBJ2-7; abundance: NA; CDR3nt: TGTGCCAGCAGCTCGTCGACAGGGTACTACGAGCAGTACTTC; CDR3aa: CASSSSTGYYEQYF
d_gene: TRBD1; v_gene: TRBV9; j_gene: TRBJ2-3; abundance: NA; CDR3nt: TGTGCCAGCAGCTACCGGGACAGGGGCAAAAGTACAGATACGCAGTATTTT; CDR3aa: CASSYRDRGKSTDTQYF
d_gene: TRBD2; v_gene: TRBV3-1/TRBV3-2; j_gene: TRBJ2-5; abundance: NA; CDR3nt: TGTGCCAGCAGCCAAGAAATTAGCGGGGTATGGGAGACCCAGTACTTC; CDR3aa: CASSQEISGVWETQYF
d_gene: TRBD1; v_gene: TRBV25-1; j_gene: TRBJ1-1; abundance: medium-sized; CDR3nt: TGTGCCAGCAGTGCCGACAGGGGGCACACTGAAGCTTTCTTT; CDR3aa: CASSADRGHTEAFF
d_gene: NA; v_gene: TRBV5-4; j_gene: TRBJ1-4; abundance: NA; CDR3nt: TGTGCCAGCAGCCCGGGACTCAGCGACGAAAAACTGTTTTTT; CDR3aa: CASSPGLSDEKLFF
d_gene: NA; v_gene: TRBV6-5; j_gene: TRBJ1-1; abundance: NA; CDR3nt: TGTGCCAGCAGTTCCCCGGGACGGGGGAACACTGAAGCTTTCTTT; CDR3aa: CASSSPGRGNTEAFF
d_gene: TRBD1; v_gene: TRBV5-1; j_gene: TRBJ1-3; abundance: NA; CDR3nt: TGCGCCAGCAGCTTGGCCGGGACAGGGGGTGGAAACACCATATATTTT; CDR3aa: CASSLAGTGGGNTIYF
d_gene: NA; v_gene: TRBV7-9; j_gene: TRBJ1-4; abundance: few; CDR3nt: TGTGCCAGCAGCTTAACTAGGGGAGGTGAAAAACTGTTTTTT; CDR3aa: CASSLTRGGEKLFF
d_gene: NA; v_gene: TRBV6-4; j_gene: TRBJ2-2; abundance: NA; CDR3nt: TGTGCCAGCAGTGACAAAAGCTTGGGATCCGGGGAGCTGTTTTTT; CDR3aa: CASSDKSLGSGELFF
d_gene: NA; v_gene: TRBV19; j_gene: TRBJ1-4; abundance: NA; CDR3nt: TGTGCCACAGGGACGGAGGCAACTAATGAAAAACTGTTTTTT; CDR3aa: CATGTEATNEKLFF
d_gene: NA; v_gene: TRBV7-8; j_gene: TRBJ2-7; abundance: NA; CDR3nt: TGTGCCAGCAGCTTAGTTAGGTCAGACTACGAGCAGTACTTC; CDR3aa: CASSLVRSDYEQYF
d_gene: TRBD1; v_gene: TRBV12-5; j_gene: TRBJ2-2; abundance: NA; CDR3nt: TGTGCTAGTGGTTTCGGACAGGGGAATTTGGAGCTGTTTTTT; CDR3aa: CASGFGQGNLELFF
d_gene: TRBD1; v_gene: TRBV5-8; j_gene: TRBJ2-4; abundance: NA; CDR3nt: TGTGCCAGCAGGGTCACAGGGGACGGAAACATTCAGTACTTC; CDR3aa: CASRVTGDGNIQYF
d_gene: TRBD1; v_gene: TRBV5-6; j_gene: TRBJ1-6; abundance: NA; CDR3nt: TGTGCCAGCAGCTTGGACGGACAGGGGGCTTATAATTCACCCCTCCACTTT; CDR3aa: CASSLDGQGAYNSPLHF
d_gene: NA; v_gene: TRBV6-6; j_gene: TRBJ1-1; abundance: once; CDR3nt: TGTGCCAGCAGTTCAAAGAACACTGAAGCTTTCTTT; CDR3aa: CASSSKNTEAFF
d_gene: NA; v_gene: TRBV19; j_gene: TRBJ2-2; abundance: NA; CDR3nt: TGTGCCACCCCGACGTACACCGGGGAGCTGTTTTTT; CDR3aa: CATPTYTGELFF
d_gene: NA; v_gene: TRBV10-3; j_gene: TRBJ1-5; abundance: NA; CDR3nt: TGTGCCATCAGTGCGACAGATAGCAATCAGCCCCAGCATTTT; CDR3aa: CAISATDSNQPQHF
d_gene: NA; v_gene: TRBV5-8; j_gene: TRBJ1-2; abundance: NA; CDR3nt: TGTGCCAGCAGGAAAGGGGCGGACCCCGGACATGGCTACACCTTC; CDR3aa: CASRKGADPGHGYTF
d_gene: TRBD1; v_gene: TRBV7-9; j_gene: TRBJ1-4; abundance: NA; CDR3nt: TGTGCCAGCAGCCGGGACAGGGGGAGTGAAAAACTGTTTTTT; CDR3aa: CASSRDRGSEKLFF
d_gene: NA; v_gene: TRBV3-1/TRBV3-2; j_gene: TRBJ1-3; abundance: NA; CDR3nt: TGTGCCAGCAGCCAAGGCCGGGGCGTCGGAAACACCATATATTTT; CDR3aa: CASSQGRGVGNTIYF
d_gene: NA; v_gene: TRBV2; j_gene: TRBJ1-1; abundance: NA; CDR3nt: TGTGCCAGCAGTGAGAGGGGCCTCGGTACTGAAGCTTTCTTT; CDR3aa: CASSERGLGTEAFF
d_gene: NA; v_gene: TRBV5-1; j_gene: TRBJ1-3; abundance: NA; CDR3nt: TGCGCCAGCAGCTTCGACAGCGCCTCTGGAAACACCATATATTTT; CDR3aa: CASSFDSASGNTIYF
d_gene: TRBD2; v_gene: TRBV19; j_gene: TRBJ2-1; abundance: once; CDR3nt: TGTGCCAGTAGGGGGAGACTAGCAGGCTCCTACAATGAGCAGTTCTTC; CDR3aa: CASRGRLAGSYNEQFF
d_gene: NA; v_gene: TRBV30; j_gene: TRBJ1-5; abundance: NA; CDR3nt: TGTGCCTGGAGTAAGACAGATAGCAATCAGCCCCAGCATTTT; CDR3aa: CAWSKTDSNQPQHF
d_gene: NA; v_gene: TRBV2; j_gene: TRBJ1-2; abundance: NA; CDR3nt: TGTGCCAGCATCGATGAAAGGTCATATGGCTACACCTTC; CDR3aa: CASIDERSYGYTF
d_gene: NA; v_gene: TRBV21-1; j_gene: TRBJ1-5; abundance: NA; CDR3nt: TGTGCCAGCAGCCGGGACAGACTTAGCAATCAGCCCCAGCATTTT; CDR3aa: CASSRDRLSNQPQHF
d_gene: NA; v_gene: TRBV3-1/TRBV3-2; j_gene: TRBJ1-3; abundance: NA; CDR3nt: TGTGCCAGCAGCCACCGACCTAGCTCTGGAAACACCATATATTTT; CDR3aa: CASSHRPSSGNTIYF